The rows below give T cell receptor beta chains drawn from one sample of a study of blood T cell repertoires in COVID-19. Profiled with immunoSEQ multiplex PCR; TCRdb holds only in-frame clones, not every one. The sample contains 75,000 to 90,000 clones, under 90% of which appear only once. The sample consisted of peripheral blood. These receptors all come from a woman between 40 and 55 years old with active or convalescent COVID-19. The CDR3 runs from the conserved cysteine through the conserved F or W. The D gene is left open where the match is weak. Not every row has a clone size; where given, it reads once, few, many or a size class.

>TRBV9|NA|NA|TRBJ1-6
TGTGCCAGCAGCCTAACAGGGCAAAATTCACCCCTCCACTTT
CASSLTGQNSPLHF
>TRBV7-9|NA|NA|TRBJ2-7
TGTGCCAGCAGTCTTGCGGGAACCAGGTCCTACGAGCAGTACTTC
CASSLAGTRSYEQYF
>TRBV5-4|NA|NA|TRBJ1-1
TGTGCCAGCAGTTTTTTAGGGGGTAGGTACACTGAAGCTTTCTTT
CASSFLGGRYTEAFF
>TRBV7-2|NA|TRBD1|TRBJ1-1
TGTGCCACGGGACAGGGGTTTGGAACTGAAGCTTTCTTT
CATGQGFGTEAFF
>TRBV6-2/TRBV6-3|NA|NA|TRBJ2-3
TGTGCCAGCAGTTACTCGACGGAAGGCAGGCAGGGAAGCACAGATACGCAGTATTTT
CASSYSTEGRQGSTDTQYF
>TRBV21-1|NA|NA|TRBJ1-4
TGTGCCAGCAGCAGAGACACCCGCGGGGAGACTTCTAATGAAAAACTGTTTTTT
CASSRDTRGETSNEKLFF
>TRBV11-3|NA|NA|TRBJ2-3
TGTGCCAGCAGTCGGACTTCATCGGGTACAGATACGCAGTATTTT
CASSRTSSGTDTQYF
>TRBV21-1|NA|NA|TRBJ2-3
TGTGCCAGCAGCATGAGAGGGTCAGATACGCAGTATTTT
CASSMRGSDTQYF
>TRBV27|NA|TRBD1|TRBJ1-5
TGTGCCAGCAGCCCATGGACAGGCTCGAGCCAGCCCCAGCATTTT
CASSPWTGSSQPQHF
>TRBV5-6|NA|TRBD1|TRBJ1-1
TGTGCCAGCAGCTTCCAGGACAGGGACACTGAAGCTTTCTTT
CASSFQDRDTEAFF
>TRBV2|few|TRBD1|TRBJ1-5
TGTGCCAGCAGCGACGACAGGGGCAATCAGCCCCAGCATTTT
CASSDDRGNQPQHF
>TRBV14|NA|NA|TRBJ2-5
TGTGCCAGCAGCCAAATAGCTTACCAAGAGACCCAGTACTTC
CASSQIAYQETQYF
>TRBV10-3|once|TRBD2|TRBJ2-2
TGTGCCAGCGAACTTGCCGGGACTAGCGGGGTTAACACCGGGGAGCTGTTTTTT
CASELAGTSGVNTGELFF
>TRBV2|NA|NA|TRBJ2-7
TGTGCCAGCAGTGCACCCCTGGGGCAGGGTGCGTTCGGTGACGAGCAGTACTTC
CASSAPLGQGAFGDEQYF
>TRBV5-1|NA|NA|TRBJ2-5
TGCGCCAGCAGCTACGACAGGGGGCGGGGGACCGGACTAGCGGCACGACAAGAGACCCAGTACTTC
CASSYDRGRGTGLAARQETQYF
>TRBV5-8|few|TRBD2|TRBJ2-5
TGTGCCAGCAGCTTGGGTTCCGGGCTAGCGGGACCGGGGGAGACCCAGTACTTC
CASSLGSGLAGPGETQYF
>TRBV11-2|NA|TRBD2|TRBJ2-1
TGTGCCAGCAGCTTAGGGACTAGCGGGAGGGCCAACAATGAGCAGTTCTTC
CASSLGTSGRANNEQFF
>TRBV10-1|once|NA|TRBJ1-4
TGCGCCAGCAGTGAGGGGCTAACGGGGGAAAAACTGTTTTTT
CASSEGLTGEKLFF
>TRBV28|NA|TRBD1|TRBJ1-2
TGTGCCAGCAGTTGGACAGGGGGGATTGGCTACACCTTC
CASSWTGGIGYTF
>TRBV9|NA|TRBD1|TRBJ2-2
TGTGCCAGCAGCTCCCCCGGGACAGGGGTGCAGGACGGGGAGCTGTTTTTT
CASSSPGTGVQDGELFF
>TRBV11-2|NA|NA|TRBJ2-5
TGTGCCAGCAGCTTAGGAGCTAGCGTAGAAGAGACCCAGTACTTC
CASSLGASVEETQYF
>TRBV11-3|NA|NA|TRBJ2-2
TGTGCCAGCAGCCCCCACGCCATGACAGGCACCGGGGAGCTGTTTTTT
CASSPHAMTGTGELFF
>TRBV28|NA|NA|TRBJ2-2
TGTGCCAGCAGTTTAAGGGGGTGGGGCGTCCACACCGGGGAGCTGTTTTTT
CASSLRGWGVHTGELFF
>TRBV11-2|few|NA|TRBJ2-7
TGTGCCAGCAGCTTAGTGAGGAATGAGCAGTACTTC
CASSLVRNEQYF
>TRBV30|NA|TRBD2|TRBJ2-7
TGTGCCTGGAGTGCACGGGCGGGGGGCTGGGAGCAGTACTTC
CAWSARAGGWEQYF
>TRBV9|few|NA|TRBJ2-7
TGTGCCAGCAGCGTAGACAGCTTTGCCTACGAGCAGTACTTC
CASSVDSFAYEQYF
>TRBV21-1|NA|NA|TRBJ1-2
TGTGCCAGCAGCAAACCACCGGGACAGAAGAACTATGGCTACACCTTC
CASSKPPGQKNYGYTF
>TRBV28|NA|TRBD2|TRBJ2-3
TGTGCCAGCAGTTCCCTCGGGCGGGGGAACACAGATACGCAGTATTTT
CASSSLGRGNTDTQYF
>TRBV19|NA|TRBD1|TRBJ2-3
TGTGCCAGTAGTATAGGCGCGGGACAGGGCGCAGATACGCAGTATTTT
CASSIGAGQGADTQYF
>TRBV24-1|NA|TRBD2|TRBJ2-3
TGTGCCACCAGTGATCCAGGACTAGCGGGAGTAGATACGCAGTATTTT
CATSDPGLAGVDTQYF
>TRBV21-1|few|NA|TRBJ2-1
TGTGCCAGCAGCAAAAAGAGGGCGGGAGCTTCCTACAATGAGCAGTTCTTC
CASSKKRAGASYNEQFF
>TRBV30|NA|NA|TRBJ2-1
TGTGCCTGGAGTGCGGGGGAGTACAATGAGCAGTTCTTC
CAWSAGEYNEQFF
>TRBV7-8|NA|NA|TRBJ2-4
TGTGCCAGCAGCTTAGTTTCCCAGGGAGCCAAAAACATTCAGTACTTC
CASSLVSQGAKNIQYF
>TRBV18|NA|NA|TRBJ2-2
TGTGCCTGTCAAGAGGTTCAGAACACCGGGGAGCTGTTTTTT
CACQEVQNTGELFF
>TRBV7-6|NA|NA|TRBJ2-7
TGTGCCAGCAGCTTAGGTCGTTACGAGCAGTACTTC
CASSLGRYEQYF